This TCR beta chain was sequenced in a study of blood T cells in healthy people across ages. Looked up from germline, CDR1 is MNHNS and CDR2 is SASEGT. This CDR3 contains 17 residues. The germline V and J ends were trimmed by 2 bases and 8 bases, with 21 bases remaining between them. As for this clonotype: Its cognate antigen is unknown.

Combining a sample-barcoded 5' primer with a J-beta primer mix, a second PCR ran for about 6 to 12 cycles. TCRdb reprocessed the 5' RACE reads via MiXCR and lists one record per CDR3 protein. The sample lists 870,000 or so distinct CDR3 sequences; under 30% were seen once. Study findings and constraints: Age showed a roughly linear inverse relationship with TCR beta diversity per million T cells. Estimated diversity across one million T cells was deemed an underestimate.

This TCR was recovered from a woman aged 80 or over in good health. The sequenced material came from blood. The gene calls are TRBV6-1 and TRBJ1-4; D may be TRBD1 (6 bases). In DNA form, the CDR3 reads TGTGCCAGCAGTGAAATAGGTCGACCCTTGGGGGCCGAAAAACTGTTTTTT. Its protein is CASSEIGRPLGAEKLFF.